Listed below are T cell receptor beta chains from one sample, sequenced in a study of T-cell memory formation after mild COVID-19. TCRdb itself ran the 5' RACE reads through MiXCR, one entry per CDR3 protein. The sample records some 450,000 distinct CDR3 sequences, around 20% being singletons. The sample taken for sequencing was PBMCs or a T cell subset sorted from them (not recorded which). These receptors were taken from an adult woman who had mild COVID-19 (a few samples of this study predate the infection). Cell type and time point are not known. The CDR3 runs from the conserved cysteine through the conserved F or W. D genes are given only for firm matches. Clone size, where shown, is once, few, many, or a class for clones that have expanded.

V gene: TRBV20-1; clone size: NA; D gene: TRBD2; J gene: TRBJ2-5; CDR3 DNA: TGCAGTGCTCCGGCTAGCGGGGAGGAGACCCAGTACTTC; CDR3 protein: CSAPASGEETQYF
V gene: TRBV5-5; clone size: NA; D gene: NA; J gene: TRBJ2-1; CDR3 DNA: TGTGCCAGCAGCTATGAACCCCAACATGAGCAGTTCTTC; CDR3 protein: CASSYEPQHEQFF
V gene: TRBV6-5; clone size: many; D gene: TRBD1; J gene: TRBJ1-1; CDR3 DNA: TGTGCCAGCAGGACAGGGGGCTATGTGAACACTGAAGCTTTCTTT; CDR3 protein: CASRTGGYVNTEAFF
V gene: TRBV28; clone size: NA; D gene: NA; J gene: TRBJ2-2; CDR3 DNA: TGTGCCAGCAGTGAGGCCCGCACCGGGGAGCTGTTTTTT; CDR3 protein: CASSEARTGELFF
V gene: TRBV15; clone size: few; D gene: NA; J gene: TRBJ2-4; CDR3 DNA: TGTGCCACCTCCACCCTGGGCATTCAGTACTTC; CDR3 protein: CATSTLGIQYF
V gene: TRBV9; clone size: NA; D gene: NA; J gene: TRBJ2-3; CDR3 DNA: TGTGCCAGCAGCGTTGGGATATCTAGCACAGATACGCAGTATTTT; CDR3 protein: CASSVGISSTDTQYF
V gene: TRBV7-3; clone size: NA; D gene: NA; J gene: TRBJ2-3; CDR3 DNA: TGTGCCAGCAGCCTAAGGGACTCCGCGGATACGCAGTATTTT; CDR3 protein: CASSLRDSADTQYF
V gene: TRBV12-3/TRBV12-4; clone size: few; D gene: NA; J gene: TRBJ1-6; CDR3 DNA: TGTGCCAGCAGAGGGGATGGGTCCTATAATTCACCCCTCCACTTT; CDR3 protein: CASRGDGSYNSPLHF
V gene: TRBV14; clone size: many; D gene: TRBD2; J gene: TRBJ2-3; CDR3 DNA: TGTGCCAGCAGCCAAGAGCGTCGGAGCGGGAGGGGACCGACAGATACGCAGTATTTT; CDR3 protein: CASSQERRSGRGPTDTQYF
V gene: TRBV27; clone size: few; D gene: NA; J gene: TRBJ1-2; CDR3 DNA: TGTGCCAGCAGTTTAAAGCTATCCTATGGCTACACCTTC; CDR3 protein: CASSLKLSYGYTF